The 5 T cell receptor beta chains presented below share a single source sample, sequenced in a study of T cell repertoires in cytomegalovirus infection. What these receptors recognize is not known. TCRdb used MiXCR to reprocess the reads, holding one entry per CDR3 protein. Of approximately 1,000,000 distinct CDR3 sequences listed, roughly 30% are singletons. This sample comprised cultured CD8+ T cells from PBMCs, obtained from culture after CMV antigen stimulation. The receptors shown here come from a human donor in good health (CMV status not recorded). Some clones in this sample may be carry-over from other donors' samples.

The rearrangement uses TRBV19 and TRBJ2-6; no clear D. The germline V and J ends were trimmed by 3 bases and 1 base, with 7 bases remaining between them. Germline-derived CDR1 and CDR2 are LNHDA and SQIVND (reference sequence). This CDR3 contains 15 residues. The CDR3, as DNA: TGTGCCAGTAGTATTGGGCAGTCTGGGGCCAACGTCCTGACTTTC. It specifies CASSIGQSGANVLTF.

The chain links TRBV29-1 to TRBJ1-4; 7 nucleotides match TRBD1. The germline gives CDR1 SQVTM, CDR2 ANQGSEA. The CDR3 length is 14 residues. With V trimmed by 0 bases and J by 7 bases, 5 bases remained unmatched. In DNA, the CDR3 is TGCAGCGTTGAAGAAAGGGACAGTGGTGAAAAACTGTTTTTT. Its translation is CSVEERDSGEKLFF.

This clonotype was observed a handful of times. The chain recombines TRBV19 with TRBJ2-7; 7 bases are a match to TRBD1. CDR3 size: 16 residues. V shed 1 base and J 4 bases; nucleotides not matched to a gene: 10. Germline-derived CDR1 and CDR2 are LNHDA and SQIVND (reference sequence). The CDR3 coding sequence is TGTGCCAGTAGTATAGTCTCGGGACAGATCCAGTACGAGCAGTACTTC. Translated: CASSIVSGQIQYEQYF. Variable domain in full (rest from reference TRBV19 and TRBJ2-7): DGGITQSPKYLFRKEGQNVTLSCEQNLNHDAMYWYRQDPGQGLRLIYYSQIVNDFQKGDIAEGYSVSREKKESFPLTVTSAQKNPTAFYLCASSIVSGQIQYEQYFGPGTRLTVT.

This clonotype was picked up many times. The rearrangement uses TRBV6-6 and TRBJ2-1, with D possibly TRBD1 on 6 matching bases. V lost 0 bases, J lost 4 bases, and 19 bases lay in between. Germline assignment: CDR1 MNHNY and CDR2 SVGAGI (reference sequence). This CDR3 spans 18 amino acids. The CDR3 bases are TGTGCCAGCAGTTACTCGAGATCTACAGGGAGTCAGTACAATGAGCAGTTCTTC. It is translated as CASSYSRSTGSQYNEQFF.

The chain combines TRBV7-9 with TRBJ2-1, with TRBD1 matching 8 bases. The CDR3 spans 16 residues. Germline CDR1 is SEHNR and CDR2 is FQNEAQ (reference sequence). V trimming: 4 bases; J trimming: 4 bases; junction bases outside the gene matches: 9. CDR3 bases: TGTGCCAGCAGCTCCCCGACGGGACAGGTGTACAATGAGCAGTTCTTC. Translation gives CASSSPTGQVYNEQFF.